Below are 12 T cell receptor beta chains sequenced from a single sample in a study of cytotoxic CD8 clonotypes in ibrutinib-treated CLL. Profiling relied on immunoSEQ multiplex PCR, and the TCRdb table lists in-frame clones only, not all of them. The sample shows about 92,000 clones, 70% to 80% of them seen only once. Sequencing used PBMCs, obtained after 24 months of ibrutinib treatment. Receptor source: a human donor with chronic lymphocytic leukemia.

The chain carries TRBV18 and TRBJ2-2, with D unclear. V lost 4 bases, J lost 5 bases, and 2 bases lay in between. There are 11 residues in the CDR3. CDR1 is KGHSH and CDR2 is LQKENI in the germline V gene. The CDR3 DNA reads as TGTGCCAGCTCACTAACCGGGGAGCTGTTTTTT. It specifies CASSLTGELFF. The full variable domain, in which reference TRBV18 and TRBJ2-2 provide the parts outside the CDR3, is NAGVMQNPRHLVRRRGQEARLRCSPMKGHSHVYWYRQLPEEGLKFMVYLQKENIIDESGMPKERFSAEFPKEGPSILRIQQVVRGDSAAYFCASSLTGELFFGEGSRLTVL.

This clone was seen just once. V gene TRBV18 combines with J gene TRBJ1-4; D is possibly TRBD1 (5 bases). V shed 2 bases and J shed 0 bases, with 10 bases lying between them. There are 16 residues in the CDR3. CDR1 is KGHSH, CDR2 LQKENI, per germline. In nucleotides, the CDR3 is TGTGCCAGCTCACCAAGTGTCAGGGCAACTAATGAAAAACTGTTTTTT. Protein sequence: CASSPSVRATNEKLFF.

The chain couples TRBV2 to TRBJ2-7; D is unclear. The ends were cut back, 7 bases at V and 3 bases at J, with 7 bases in the middle. Germline CDR1 SNHLY, CDR2 FYNNEI. This CDR3 comprises 11 residues. The CDR3 loop is CASKLIYEQYF. The DNA for the CDR3 is TGTGCCAGCAAGCTGATCTACGAGCAGTACTTC.

Only a few counts were recorded for this clone. The chain joins TRBV6-1 to TRBJ1-3; no clear D gene. Trimming stripped 8 bases from V and 1 base from J, with 15 bases between. The CDR3 length is 15 residues. Germline V CDR1 and CDR2: MNHNS, SASEGT. For the CDR3, the DNA is TGTGCCAGCGGAACCCAACCCGGGTCTGGAAACACCATATATTTT. Translated, it gives CASGTQPGSGNTIYF.

This sequence joins TRBV6-6 and TRBJ1-5; D perhaps matches TRBD1 (6 bases). Germline V lookup: CDR1 MNHNY, CDR2 SVGAGI (reference sequence). With 6 bases removed from V and 3 bases from J, the gap between germline ends came to 15 bases. The CDR3 runs to 15 residues. The CDR3 region has the DNA TGTGCCAGCAGGAGGGTGGGGGACAACAATCAGCCCCAGCATTTT. It yields the protein CASRRVGDNNQPQHF.

The J gene is TRBJ2-7, the V gene TRBV6-6, with TRBD1 matching over 8 bases. The J segment lost 4 bases and the V segment lost 7 bases, leaving 9 bases of the junction unmatched. CDR1 and CDR2 (germline): MNHNY, SVGAGI (reference sequence). CDR3 length: 14 amino acids. The CDR3 region is CASTTRDRLYEQYF. The CDR3 bases are TGTGCCAGCACCACGCGGGACAGGCTGTACGAGCAGTACTTC.

The V gene is TRBV6-1, the J gene TRBJ2-2; 8 nucleotides align to TRBD1. The germline V gene has CDR1 MNHNS and CDR2 SASEGT. J was trimmed by 7 bases and V by 7 bases; bases with no gene match: 8. This CDR3 is 14 amino acids long. The CDR3 spells CASIQQGDFGELFF. The CDR3 nucleotides read TGTGCCAGCATTCAACAGGGGGATTTCGGGGAGCTGTTTTTT.

The rearrangement joins TRBV29-1 to TRBJ2-1; 8 positions match TRBD2. The CDR3 is 12 residues long. CDR1 is SQVTM, CDR2 ANQGSEA, per germline. With 7 bases clipped from V and 7 bases from J, the junction kept 6 bases outside the gene matches. Here the CDR3 reads CSGGTSMNEQFF. The CDR3 region has the DNA TGCAGCGGGGGGACTAGTATGAATGAGCAGTTCTTC.

V usage is TRBV18 and J usage is TRBJ2-1, with D perhaps TRBD1 (6 bases). The V gene's germline CDR1 is KGHSH and CDR2 LQKENI. This CDR3 is built from 14 residues. Trimming removed 3 bases at V and 10 bases at J, with 16 bases between. CDR3 DNA sequence: TGTGCCAGCTCACCGGGGACAAGCCCTGGGGAGCAGTTCTTC. This sequence encodes CASSPGTSPGEQFF.

This clone was seen a single time. J is TRBJ2-3 and V is TRBV5-4; 7 bases line up with TRBD2. With 5 bases clipped from V and 2 bases from J, the junction kept 14 bases outside the gene matches. The germline V gene has CDR1 SGHNT and CDR2 YYREEE (reference sequence). The CDR3 has 17 residues. CDR3 nucleotide sequence: TGTGCCAGCAGTACGGGACTAAGGCTAATTCACACAGATACGCAGTATTTT. Translated: CASSTGLRLIHTDTQYF.

This rearrangement joins TRBV21-1 to TRBJ1-5; the table's D call of TRBD1 was not tested on the DNA. TRBV21-1 constitutes a pseudogene. There are 16 residues in the CDR3. The CDR3 region is CASSKEERGLNQPQHF. CDR3 nucleotides: TGTGCCAGCAGCAAAGAGGAAAGGGGCCTCAATCAGCCCCAGCATTTT.

The chain recombines TRBV19 with TRBJ1-2; D might be TRBD1 (6 bases). The CDR3 has 11 amino acids. The V gene lost 9 bases and the J gene lost 8 bases, with 13 bases spanning the gap. Germline CDR1 reads LNHDA; CDR2 reads SQIVND (reference sequence). CDR3: CASRRGSGYTF. The CDR3 bases are TGTGCCAGCCGCAGGGGTAGCGGCTACACCTTC.